This T cell receptor (beta chain) was sequenced in a study of blood T cell repertoires in COVID-19. Whole-study context: Researchers got acute and convalescent COVID-19 samples from the United States, Italy and Spain.

CDR3 length: 18 amino acids. J lost 0 bases, V lost 0 bases, and 3 bases had no gene match. Germline assignment: CDR1 KGHSH and CDR2 LQKENI. Self-reported history from a screening survey and questionnaire set each donor's cohort. The repertoire was sequenced with immunoSEQ multiplex PCR; TCRdb's copy has only in-frame clones and lacks some. This sample has hundreds of thousands of clones, with nearly 90% found just once. Sequencing was performed on PBMCs or T cells enriched from blood (not recorded which). This sequence originates from a woman under 30 with acute COVID-19. The gene calls are TRBV18 and TRBJ2-7; 15 bases are a match to TRBD2. The CDR3 protein is CASSPPGLAGGSSYEQYF. The CDR3 DNA reads TGTGCCAGCTCACCACCGGGACTAGCGGGAGGAAGCTCCTACGAGCAGTACTTC.